This T cell receptor (beta chain) was captured in a study of OX40 agonist ivuxolimab in advanced cancers. Assay: immunoSEQ multiplex PCR; the TCRdb copy retains only in-frame clones and omits some. Among 55,000 or so clones, 88% were seen once, and the ten largest hold 6.9%. The material was CD4+ or CD8+ T cells sorted from blood, obtained in a trial of the OX40 agonist ivuxolimab. The origin of this receptor is an adult with an advanced solid tumor such as melanoma, head and neck, liver or kidney cancer.

CDR3 DNA sequence: TGTGCCAGCAGGGCGTTGGGGGGTAATGAAAAACTGTTTTTT. Translated: CASRALGGNEKLFF. J is TRBJ1-4 and V is TRBV11-3; the D gene is possibly TRBD1 (5 bases). Trimming pared 6 bases from V and 4 bases from J, leaving 12 bases between. Germline-derived CDR1 and CDR2 are SGHNT and YENEEA. The CDR3 length is 14 residues. Full variable domain (rest looked up from reference TRBV11-3 and TRBJ1-4): EAGVVQSPRYKIIEKKQPVAFWCNPISGHNTLYWYLQNLGQGPELLIRYENEEAVDDSQLPKDRFSAERLKGVDSTLKIQPAELGDSAVYLCASRALGGNEKLFFGSGTQLSVL.